This TCR beta chain was sequenced in a study of shared clonotypes between healthy human individuals. In the study overall: Each donor contributed plates that comprised three CD4 naive, three CD4 memory, two CD8 naive and one CD8 memory.

Naive-designated CD8 cells lacked CD45RO, were positively enriched for CCR7, and omitted terminally differentiated effector memory CD45RA+ cells. General study results and limits: A handful of donors showed sharing of approximately 4.7% of naive CD4 clonotypes. Relative to clonotypes present in all four donors, those not shared had lower generation probabilities.

V was clipped by 2 bases and J by 5 bases; unmatched bases: 4. The germline V gene encodes CDR1 MDHEN and CDR2 SYDVKM. CDR3 size: 16 residues. In this sample, this clone turned up once. No antigen is known for it. Clones were sequenced by immunoSEQ multiplex PCR, and TCRdb holds only the in-frame ones, with some missing. The sample yields about 680,000 clones, approximately 90% seen once. The rearrangement uses TRBV28 and TRBJ2-3, with TRBD2 matching 13 bases. What was sequenced was naive CD8+ T cells sorted from blood. This receptor was obtained from a man aged 30 to 39 in good health. CDR3 nucleotides: TGTGCCAGCAGTTTACCAACTAGCGGGGGGGGAGATACGCAGTATTTT. This gives the protein CASSLPTSGGGDTQYF.